The source of this T cell receptor (beta chain) is a study of blood T cell repertoires in COVID-19. From germline, CDR1 is KGHSH and CDR2 LQKENI. CDR3 length: 14 residues. V lost 3 bases to trimming and J lost 1 base, with 9 bases between them. The protocol was immunoSEQ multiplex PCR, while the TCRdb copy is restricted to in-frame clones and leaves out a portion. The table lists approximately 150,000 clones, under 90% of them singletons. Material: PBMCs or T cells enriched from blood (not recorded which). The gene calls are TRBV18 and TRBJ1-1, with D uncertain. The sequence derives from a man between 60 and 70 years old who had recovered from COVID-19. The CDR3 sequence: CASSPRGENTEAFF. The CDR3 nucleotides read TGTGCCAGCTCACCCCGGGGAGAGAACACTGAAGCTTTCTTT.